The source of this T cell receptor beta chain is a study of cytomegalovirus exposure and HLA in healthy donors (TCRdb year 2017). For context, the study as a whole: An earlier analysis of roughly 500 of the donors reported 276 Gb of sequence data and around 100 million unique TCR beta sequences obtained from some 170 million T cells. Approximately 300 gigabases of sequencing data and around 85 million unique TCR sequences made up an early release that covered around 640 HLA-typed donors. Among the roughly 430 genotyped donors, approximately 77% belonged to the genetic ancestry cluster associated with self-reported Caucasian donors. The study aimed to test whether cataloging public T cell receptors could reveal signatures of past pathogen exposure. The study used immunosequencing to profile the T cell repertoires of approximately 640 subjects and linked those repertoires to cytomegalovirus serostatus. A separate validation cohort of 100 to 150 different subjects was used in addition to the roughly 640-subject first cohort. To predict cytomegalovirus infection status, the study combined high-throughput TCR immunosequencing, statistical association of individual TCRs with disease status, and machine learning. A later analysis re-examined previously published TCR beta repertoires from more than 600 donors and added high-resolution HLA genotyping to investigate patterns of TCR occurrence. Rather than drawing on any new phenotypic data, the later analysis identified candidate immune exposures from TCR beta sequences and the way those sequences occurred across donors. An earlier analysis of around 540 of the donors applied high-throughput TCR beta sequencing to assess whether each TCR beta V gene segment acted as functional or pseudogenic. Donor age, sex, ethnicity and CMV serostatus were compiled alongside the repertoire data. A later genetic analysis took genome-wide SNP genotypes for about 55% of the 666 donors and used that subset as a discovery cohort. All discovery cohort repertoires had been generated using a single sequencing platform. Both class I and class II loci were covered by HLA typing, at four-digit resolution. Typing coverage varied by locus: roughly 629-640 donors for A, B, C, DRB1 and DQB1; roughly 560 for DQA1; around 610 for DPA1; around 490 for DPB1. Four or five DR-DQ haplotypes were handled as single units for association and clustering because linkage in the cohort was strong. Among some 410 genotyped donors of the cohort, an average of approximately 240,000 unique TCR beta nucleotide sequences was sequenced per donor, of which about 19% were non-productive. The paper as a whole reports these results and caveats: In this cohort, only TCR beta chains were sequenced, and detectable features were limited by the absence of alpha or paired-chain data. A few of the identified cytomegalovirus-associated TCR beta chains were confirmed in vitro to be specific for cytomegalovirus antigens. The sequencing pipeline was judged likely to have produced a cluster of highly shared sequence variants as a technical artifact. In a later analysis, several top co-occurrence clusters were reported to appear linked to parvovirus B19, influenza, CMV and Epstein-Barr virus. A further reported finding was that TCR beta sequences accurately predicted the HLA-A and HLA-B alleles for most subjects in the first cohort. The presence/absence analyses assumed that sequencing depth was roughly uniform across donors, and that assumption may not be true. When HLA alleles, especially DR and DQ, strongly co-occurred, attributing TCR associations to individual alleles was difficult. Across donors, most TCR sequences were observed very rarely, whereas some public TCRs were present in many individuals. The study gave a list of over 150 TCR beta chains associated with cytomegalovirus. Because counts were too low, seventeen rarely observed V segments, including chromosome 9 orphons, were left out of the earlier analysis of several hundred of the donors. In a later analysis, 15,000 to 20,000 TCR beta sequences were associated with specific HLA alleles at a false discovery rate of 0.05. Some IMGT-functional V segments, including TRBV6-2 and TRBV6-3, could not be told apart with the 87-base-pair reads, so those segments were excluded. Correlated functional status among segregating V segments might reflect linkage disequilibrium, but an unknown experimental factor could not be ruled out. Because some donors lacked HLA typing at each locus, the association tests relied only on the typed subset. According to a later genetic analysis, donors in an Asian-associated ancestry cluster had fewer N-insertions in productive TCRs than the approximately 690-donor mean. It was suggested by the authors that the approach could potentially be generalized to other disease states and immunological phenotypes. In a later analysis, the rate of TCR association differed among HLA loci, with DRB1 alleles having the most associated TCRs and HLA-C alleles having the fewest. In a later genetic analysis, a missense DCLRE1C variant was associated with V-gene and J-gene trimming of TCR beta chains, and the association was replicated in an independent cohort. Most CMV-associated TCR beta chains appeared to be HLA-restricted in a later analysis, and the HLA associations seemed to be driven largely by CMV exposure. For the cohort, immune exposure information was limited to CMV serostatus. Broadly in line with IMGT annotations, most TCR beta V segments showed up in productive rearrangements about 87% or about 30% of the time in an earlier analysis of around 600 of the donors. The classifier was reported to diagnose cytomegalovirus status with high specificity and sensitivity in both the original and validation cohorts. Compared with equally common non-associated chains, HLA-associated TCR beta chains in a later analysis were more clonally expanded and had lower generation probabilities.

From the cysteine through the phenylalanine, the CDR3 covers 14 amino acids. The read is trimmed to its CDR3 DNA, 42 bases read in frame from base 1. V is cut by 4 bases and J by 1 base, and the space between the germline ends is 10 bases. In the germline V gene (reference sequence), CDR1 corresponds to LNHDA and CDR2 to SQIVND. About this clone: There is no known antigen for this receptor. Base qualities are not at hand, and no much larger clone is one base apart.

Library preparation used the immunoSEQ multiplex PCR assay. For the multiplex PCR, a mixture combining 60 forward primers for TCR Vbeta segments and 13 reverse primers for TCR Jbeta segments was used. Amplification of the CDR3 region of rearranged TCR beta genes was performed with a multiplex PCR assay on genomic DNA. The Illumina HiSeq System was used to sequence the amplified TCR beta libraries as 87-base-pair reads. On the authors' methods: A later analysis counted about 80 million unique TCR beta chains across the 690 or so repertoires, and some 11 million of these chains were shared by at least two donors. To remove PCR and sequencing errors, raw reads were error-corrected and collapsed into unique sequences using a nearest-neighbor algorithm that merged closely related sequences. Alignment of CDR3 sequences to IMGT reference sequences was used to assign V, D and J gene segments. For a sequence to be retained, at least a six-nucleotide match to both a V gene segment and a J gene segment was required. A rearrangement was called productive if the CDR3 had no stop codons and remained in frame with V and J, and every other rearrangement was called non-productive. Following IMGT convention, CDR3 was defined as the stretch from the second conserved V-encoded cysteine to the conserved J-encoded phenylalanine. In an earlier analysis of more than 550 of the donors, sequences lacking an unambiguous match to a single V gene segment were excluded. An earlier analysis of 550 to 650 of the donors classified V segments as functional when productive rearrangements were above 56.7% and as segregating when the standard deviation between donors was above 5%. A statistical classification framework was developed to diagnose cytomegalovirus status using the catalog of TCR beta chain sequences. In a later analysis, TCR nucleotide sequences were compared against IMGT/GENE-DB human TR gene sequences so that V and J genes could be assigned. A later analysis assigned CDR3 sequences and most-parsimonious VDJ recombination scenarios with the TCRdist pipeline. In a later analysis, each TCR beta chain was defined by its CDR3 amino acid sequence together with its V-gene family, and reads without a unique V-gene family were excluded. A later analysis removed over 500 highly shared, low-generation-probability nucleotide sequences to deal with suspected cross-contamination and a sequencing artifact. In a later analysis, a clonal expansion index for each public chain was calculated from normalized within-repertoire ranks of inferred template counts. In a later analysis, generation probabilities were computed using a VDJ recombination model fitted to out-of-frame rearrangements, and the results were checked against IGoR. In a later analysis, hypergeometric tests were used to score TCR-TCR, TCR-HLA and TCR-CMV co-occurrence, with a repertoire-size bias correction applied to TCR pairs. A later analysis estimated false discovery rates by permuting HLA or CMV assignments 20 times. A later analysis grouped co-occurring TCRs with DBSCAN, adding TCRdist sequence similarity when clustering within HLA-allele-positive subsets. Repertoires with fewer than 30,000 or more than 120,000 public chains, plus five repertoires with anomalous nucleotide sharing, were excluded from co-occurrence clustering. TCRdb retrieved this table from immuneACCESS and kept in-frame rearrangements only. Not all clones are present; in checked studies, unresolved V genes account for under half, and no reason is known for the remainder. Clone size and the V and J calls come from that table; the DNA yielded D and trimming. In all, the sample holds some 150,000 clones, and roughly 70% of those were seen once. 4.3% of the sample is in the top ten clones.

The cohort was made up of 500 to 850 healthy bone marrow donors. Cohort members were all nominally healthy when sampled, although unrecorded immune exposures were likely present. The donor tested CMV seropositive, placing the donor among the 289 seropositive members of the cohort. A peripheral blood sample was collected from each donor, and TCR beta sequencing was performed on peripheral blood mononuclear cells. Genomic DNA extraction from the blood cell samples was performed with the Qiagen DNeasy Blood Extraction Kit. The origin of this receptor is a man younger than 35 in good health and CMV-seropositive. This chain joins TRBV19 to TRBJ1-1; the D gene is possibly TRBD1, with 5 bases matching. Sequencing input: PBMCs. Read as DNA, the sequence is TGTGCCAGTAGTACTACAGGTGAGAACACTGAAGCTTTCTTT. Protein translation: CASSTTGENTEAFF.